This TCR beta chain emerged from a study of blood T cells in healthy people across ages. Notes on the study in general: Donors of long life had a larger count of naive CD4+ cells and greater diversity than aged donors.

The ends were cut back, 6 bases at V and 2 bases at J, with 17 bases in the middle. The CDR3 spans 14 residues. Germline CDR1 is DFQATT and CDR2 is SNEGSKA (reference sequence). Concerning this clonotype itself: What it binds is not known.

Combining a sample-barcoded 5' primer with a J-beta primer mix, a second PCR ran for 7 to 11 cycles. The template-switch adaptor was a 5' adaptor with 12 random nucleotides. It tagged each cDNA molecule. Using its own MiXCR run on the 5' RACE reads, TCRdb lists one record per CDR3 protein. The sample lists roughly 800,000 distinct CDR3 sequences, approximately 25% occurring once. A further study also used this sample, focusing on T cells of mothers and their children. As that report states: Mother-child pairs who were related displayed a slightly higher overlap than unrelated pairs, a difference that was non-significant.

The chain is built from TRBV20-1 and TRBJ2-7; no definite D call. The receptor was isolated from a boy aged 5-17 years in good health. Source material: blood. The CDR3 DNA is TGCAGTGCCAGCAAGTCGTCTTCCGCCTACGAGCAGTACTTC. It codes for CSASKSSSAYEQYF.